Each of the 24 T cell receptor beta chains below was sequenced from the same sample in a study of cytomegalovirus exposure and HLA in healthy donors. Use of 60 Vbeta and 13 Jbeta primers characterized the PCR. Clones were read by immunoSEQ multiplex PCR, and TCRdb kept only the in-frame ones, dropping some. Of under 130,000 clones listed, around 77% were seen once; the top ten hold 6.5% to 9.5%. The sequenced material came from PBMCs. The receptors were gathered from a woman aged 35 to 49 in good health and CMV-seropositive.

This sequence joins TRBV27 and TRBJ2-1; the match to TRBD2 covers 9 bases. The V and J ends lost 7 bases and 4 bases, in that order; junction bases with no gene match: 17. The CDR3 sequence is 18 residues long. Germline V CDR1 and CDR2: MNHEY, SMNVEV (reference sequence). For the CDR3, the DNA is TGTGCCAGCACCCCAGGGGGGCGGGGGGGCCGGGGTTACAATGAGCAGTTCTTC. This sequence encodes CASTPGGRGGRGYNEQFF.

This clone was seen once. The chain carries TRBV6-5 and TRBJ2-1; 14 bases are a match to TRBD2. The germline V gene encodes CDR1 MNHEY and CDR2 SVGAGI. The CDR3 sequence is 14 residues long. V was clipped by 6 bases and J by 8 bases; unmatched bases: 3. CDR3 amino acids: CASRGLAGVDEQFF. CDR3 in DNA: TGTGCCAGCAGGGGACTAGCGGGAGTCGATGAGCAGTTCTTC.

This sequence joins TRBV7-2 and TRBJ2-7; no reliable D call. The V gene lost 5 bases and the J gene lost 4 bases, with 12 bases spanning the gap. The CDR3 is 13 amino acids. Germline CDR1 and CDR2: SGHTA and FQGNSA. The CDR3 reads CASSHGSEYEQYF. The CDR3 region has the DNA TGTGCCAGCAGCCACGGGTCCGAGTACGAGCAGTACTTC.

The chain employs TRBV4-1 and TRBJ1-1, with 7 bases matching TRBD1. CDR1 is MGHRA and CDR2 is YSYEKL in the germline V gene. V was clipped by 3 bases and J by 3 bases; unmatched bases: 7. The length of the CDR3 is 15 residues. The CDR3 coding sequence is TGCGCCAGCAGCCAGACAGGGAGGAGGGACACTGAAGCTTTCTTT. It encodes CASSQTGRRDTEAFF.

CDR3 sequence (DNA): TGCGCCAGCAGCCATGGGAGGGGCGGGGGATTGGGTGAGCAGTTCTTC. It translates to CASSHGRGGGLGEQFF. The chain joins TRBV4-3 to TRBJ2-1; 7 positions match TRBD2. CDR3 length: 16 amino acids. V was pared by 3 bases and J by 9 bases, with 14 bases of the junction left unmatched. Per the germline V gene, CDR1 is LGHNA and CDR2 is YSLEER.

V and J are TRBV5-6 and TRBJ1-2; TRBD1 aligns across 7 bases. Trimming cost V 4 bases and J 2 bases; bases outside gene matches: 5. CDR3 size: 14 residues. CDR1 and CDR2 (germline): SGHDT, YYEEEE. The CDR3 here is CASSPTGFNYGYTF. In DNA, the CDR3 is TGTGCCAGCAGCCCGACAGGGTTCAACTATGGCTACACCTTC.

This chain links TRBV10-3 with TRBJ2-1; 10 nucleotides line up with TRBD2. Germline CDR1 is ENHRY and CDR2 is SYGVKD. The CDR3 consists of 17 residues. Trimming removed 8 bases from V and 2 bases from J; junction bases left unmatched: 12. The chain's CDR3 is CAIRKGASGRAYNEQFF. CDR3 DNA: TGTGCCATCCGGAAGGGGGCTAGCGGGAGAGCCTACAATGAGCAGTTCTTC.

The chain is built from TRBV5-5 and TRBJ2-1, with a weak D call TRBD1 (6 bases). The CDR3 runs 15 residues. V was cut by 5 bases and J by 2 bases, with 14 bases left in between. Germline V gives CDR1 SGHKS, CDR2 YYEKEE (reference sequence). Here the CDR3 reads CASRTSTGTYNEQFF. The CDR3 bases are TGTGCCAGCAGGACTTCAACAGGGACCTACAATGAGCAGTTCTTC.

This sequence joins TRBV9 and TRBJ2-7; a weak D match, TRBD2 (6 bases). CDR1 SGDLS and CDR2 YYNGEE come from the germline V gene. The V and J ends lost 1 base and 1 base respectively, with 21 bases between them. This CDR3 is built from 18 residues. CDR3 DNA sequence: TGTGCCAGCAGCGTACTAGAGATCCGGGACTCACTATCCTACGAGCAGTACTTC. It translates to CASSVLEIRDSLSYEQYF. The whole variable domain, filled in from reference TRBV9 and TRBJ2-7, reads DSGVTQTPKHLITATGQRVTLRCSPRSGDLSVYWYQQSLDQGLQFLIQYYNGEERAKGNILERFSAQQFPDLHSELNLSSLELGDSALYFCASSVLEIRDSLSYEQYFGPGTRLTVT.

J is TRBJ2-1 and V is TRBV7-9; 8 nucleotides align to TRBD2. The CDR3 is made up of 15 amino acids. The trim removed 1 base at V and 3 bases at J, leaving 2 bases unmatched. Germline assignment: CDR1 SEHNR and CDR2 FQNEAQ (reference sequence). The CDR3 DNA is TGTGCCAGCAGCTTAGGTCTAGCGGGCTACAATGAGCAGTTCTTC. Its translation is CASSLGLAGYNEQFF.

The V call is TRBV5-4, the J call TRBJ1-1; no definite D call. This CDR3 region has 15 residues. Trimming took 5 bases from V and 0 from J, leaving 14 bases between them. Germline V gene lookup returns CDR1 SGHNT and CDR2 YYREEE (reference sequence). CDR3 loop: CASSFQSPLNTEAFF. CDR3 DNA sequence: TGTGCCAGCAGTTTCCAGTCGCCCCTGAACACTGAAGCTTTCTTT.

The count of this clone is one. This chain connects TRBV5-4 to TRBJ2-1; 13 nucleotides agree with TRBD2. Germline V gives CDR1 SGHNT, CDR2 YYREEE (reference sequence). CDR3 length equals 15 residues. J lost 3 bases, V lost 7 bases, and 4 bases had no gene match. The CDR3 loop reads CASGRTSGGYNEQFF. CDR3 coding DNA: TGTGCCAGCGGACGGACTAGCGGGGGCTACAATGAGCAGTTCTTC.

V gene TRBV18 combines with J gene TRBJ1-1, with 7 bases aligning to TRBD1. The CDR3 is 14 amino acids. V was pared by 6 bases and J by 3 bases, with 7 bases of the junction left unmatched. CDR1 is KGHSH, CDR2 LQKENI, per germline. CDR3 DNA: TGTGCCAGCTCCCTGACAGGGAAGGACACTGAAGCTTTCTTT. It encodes CASSLTGKDTEAFF. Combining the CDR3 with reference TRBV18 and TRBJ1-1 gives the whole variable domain NAGVMQNPRHLVRRRGQEARLRCSPMKGHSHVYWYRQLPEEGLKFMVYLQKENIIDESGMPKERFSAEFPKEGPSILRIQQVVRGDSAAYFCASSLTGKDTEAFFGQGTRLTVV.

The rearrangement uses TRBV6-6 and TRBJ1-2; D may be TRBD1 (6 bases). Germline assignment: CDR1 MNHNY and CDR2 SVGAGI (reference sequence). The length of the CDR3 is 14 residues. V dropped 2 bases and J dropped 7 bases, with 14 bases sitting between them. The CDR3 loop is CASSYRTASVGYTF. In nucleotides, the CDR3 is TGTGCCAGCAGTTACCGGACAGCCTCAGTTGGCTACACCTTC.

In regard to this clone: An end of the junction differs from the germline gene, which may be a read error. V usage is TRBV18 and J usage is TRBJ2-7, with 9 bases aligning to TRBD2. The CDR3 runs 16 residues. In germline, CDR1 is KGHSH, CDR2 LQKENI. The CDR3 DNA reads TGTGCCAGCTCTCCACCCCTCAGCGGGGGGTTCTACGAGCAGTACTTC. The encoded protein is CASSPPLSGGFYEQYF.

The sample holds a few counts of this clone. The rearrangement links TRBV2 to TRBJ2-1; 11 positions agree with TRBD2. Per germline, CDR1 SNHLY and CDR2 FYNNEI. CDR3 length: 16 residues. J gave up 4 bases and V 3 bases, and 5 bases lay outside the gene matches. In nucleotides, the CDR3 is TGTGCCAGCAGTGATGATCGACTAGCGGGGTACAATGAGCAGTTCTTC. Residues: CASSDDRLAGYNEQFF.

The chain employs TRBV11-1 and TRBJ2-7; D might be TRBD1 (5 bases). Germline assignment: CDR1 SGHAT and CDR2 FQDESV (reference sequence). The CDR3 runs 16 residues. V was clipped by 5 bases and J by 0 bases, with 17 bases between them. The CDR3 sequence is CASSPPGHLTSYEQYF. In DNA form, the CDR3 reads TGTGCCAGCAGCCCTCCAGGACATCTCACCTCCTACGAGCAGTACTTC.

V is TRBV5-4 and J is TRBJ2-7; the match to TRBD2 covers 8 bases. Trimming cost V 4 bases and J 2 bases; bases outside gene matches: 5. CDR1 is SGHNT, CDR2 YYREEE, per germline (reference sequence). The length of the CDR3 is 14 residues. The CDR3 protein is CASSPSGGTYEQYF. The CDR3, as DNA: TGTGCCAGCAGCCCCAGCGGGGGCACCTACGAGCAGTACTTC.

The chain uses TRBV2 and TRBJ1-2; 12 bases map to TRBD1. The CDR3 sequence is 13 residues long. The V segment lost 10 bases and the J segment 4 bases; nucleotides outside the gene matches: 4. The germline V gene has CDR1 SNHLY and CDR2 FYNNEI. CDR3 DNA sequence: TGTGCCACCCGGGACAGGGGGCCCTATGGCTACACCTTC. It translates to CATRDRGPYGYTF.

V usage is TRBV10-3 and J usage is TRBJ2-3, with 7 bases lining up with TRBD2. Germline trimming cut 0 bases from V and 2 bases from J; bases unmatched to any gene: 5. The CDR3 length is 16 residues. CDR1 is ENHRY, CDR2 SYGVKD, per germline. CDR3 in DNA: TGTGCCATCAGTGAGTCGGGACTAAATCTCACAGATACGCAGTATTTT. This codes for CAISESGLNLTDTQYF.

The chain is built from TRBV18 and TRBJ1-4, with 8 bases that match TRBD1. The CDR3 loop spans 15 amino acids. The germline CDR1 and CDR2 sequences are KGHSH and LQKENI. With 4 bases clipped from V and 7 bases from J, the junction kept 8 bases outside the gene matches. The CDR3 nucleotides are TGTGCCAGCTCACAACCAGGGGGCATAACTGAAAAACTGTTTTTT. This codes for CASSQPGGITEKLFF.

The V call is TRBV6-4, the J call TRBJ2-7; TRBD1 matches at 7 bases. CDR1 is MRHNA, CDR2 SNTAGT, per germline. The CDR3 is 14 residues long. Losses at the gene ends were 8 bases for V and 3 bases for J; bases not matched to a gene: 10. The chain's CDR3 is CASGCTGAGYEQYF. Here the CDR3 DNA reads TGTGCCAGCGGATGTACAGGGGCCGGCTACGAGCAGTACTTC.

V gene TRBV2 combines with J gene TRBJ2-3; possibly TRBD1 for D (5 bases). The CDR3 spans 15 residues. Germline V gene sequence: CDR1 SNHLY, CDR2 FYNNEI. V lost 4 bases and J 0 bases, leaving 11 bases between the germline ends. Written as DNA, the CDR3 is TGTGCCAGCAGTGTGATCAGGACAAGCACAGATACGCAGTATTTT. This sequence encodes CASSVIRTSTDTQYF.

The CDR3 DNA is TGCGCCAGCAGCCAAGAGGAGAGACAGGGGGCGTTTGAGCAGTACTTC. It is translated as CASSQEERQGAFEQYF. V gene TRBV4-1 combines with J gene TRBJ2-7, with 10 bases fitting TRBD1. Germline lookup yields CDR1 MGHRA and CDR2 YSYEKL. V lost 0 bases, J lost 7 bases, and 9 bases stayed unmatched. The CDR3 length is 16 residues.